Listed here is a single T cell receptor beta chain. The data were obtained in a study of shared T cell receptors in the human thymus. Germline V lookup: CDR1 MDHEN, CDR2 SYDVKM. Trimming took 6 bases from V and 0 from J, leaving 8 bases between them. CDR3 length: 14 amino acids. Libraries were prepared by immunoSEQ multiplex PCR; TCRdb keeps only in-frame clonotypes and omits some of them. The sample contains almost 550,000 clones, approximately 80% of which appear only once. The same specimen was also included in a second study, on human thymus T cells. That work contributes: Donors were healthy Finnish babies undergoing corrective operations for congenital heart defects.

The receptor was derived from a boy younger than two with a congenital heart defect. The chain links TRBV28 to TRBJ1-4; D gene unclear. The specimen was thymocytes. The CDR3 nucleotides are TGTGCCAGCAGCCTGAGTGCAACTAATGAAAAACTGTTTTTT. Translation: CASSLSATNEKLFF.